This TCR beta chain was recorded in a study of spatial heterogeneity in lung cancer. Turning to the study itself: The study observed each unique TCR and UMI combination more than ten times on average in raw reads.

TCR cDNA molecules each had a unique molecular identifier. TCRdb re-called the 5' RACE reads with MiXCR, one entry per CDR3 protein. The data contain about 2,500 distinct CDR3 sequences, around 4.8% of them seen just once; the ten biggest clones take up around a quarter. Trimming cost V 6 bases and J 6 bases; bases outside gene matches: 6. The CDR3 has 14 amino acids. The time point: sample taken at primary tumor resection. TCRs were sequenced from unsorted whole RNA of tumor, nontumor lung or PBMC. The donor population consisted of 72 patients with untreated, early-stage non-small cell lung cancer. This clonotype is termed medium-sized. This beta chain is a stray sequence in a library constructed for alpha chains; its clone size is not meaningful.

The chain employs TRBV12-3 or TRBV12-4 and TRBJ1-5, with 9 bases that match TRBD1. The receptor was isolated from a female donor with early-stage non-small cell lung cancer. The sequencing used normal lung tissue next to the tumor, collected at surgery. In DNA, the CDR3 is TGTGCCAGCAGGGCTACAGGGGGCGTTCAGCCCCAGCATTTT. Its translation is CASRATGGVQPQHF.